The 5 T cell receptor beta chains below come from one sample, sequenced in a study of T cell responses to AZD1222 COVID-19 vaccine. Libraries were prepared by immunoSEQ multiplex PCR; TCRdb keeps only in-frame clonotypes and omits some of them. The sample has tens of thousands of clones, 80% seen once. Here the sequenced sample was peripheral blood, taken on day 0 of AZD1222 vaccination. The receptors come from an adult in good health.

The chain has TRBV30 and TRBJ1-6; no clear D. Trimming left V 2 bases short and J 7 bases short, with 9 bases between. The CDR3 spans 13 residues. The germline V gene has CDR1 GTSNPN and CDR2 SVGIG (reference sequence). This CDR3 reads CAWSLTGNSPLHF. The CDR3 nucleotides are TGTGCCTGGAGTTTGACGGGAAATTCACCCCTCCACTTT.

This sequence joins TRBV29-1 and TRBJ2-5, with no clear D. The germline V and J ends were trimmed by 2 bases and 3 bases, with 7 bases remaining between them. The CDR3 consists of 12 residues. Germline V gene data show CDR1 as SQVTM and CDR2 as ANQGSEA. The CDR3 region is CSVEIRKETQYF. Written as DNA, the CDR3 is TGCAGCGTTGAAATAAGAAAAGAGACCCAGTACTTC.

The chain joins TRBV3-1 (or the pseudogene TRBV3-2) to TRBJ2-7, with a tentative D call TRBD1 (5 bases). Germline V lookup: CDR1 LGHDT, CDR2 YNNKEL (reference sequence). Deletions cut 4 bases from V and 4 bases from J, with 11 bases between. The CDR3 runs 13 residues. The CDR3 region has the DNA TGTGCCAGCAGCCTTTCAGGGCCATACGAGCAGTACTTC. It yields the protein CASSLSGPYEQYF.

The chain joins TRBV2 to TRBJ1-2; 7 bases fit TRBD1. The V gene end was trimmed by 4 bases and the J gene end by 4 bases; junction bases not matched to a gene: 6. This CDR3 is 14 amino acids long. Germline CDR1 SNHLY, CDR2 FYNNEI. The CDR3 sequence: CASSADRWSYGYTF. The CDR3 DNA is TGTGCCAGCAGTGCGGACAGGTGGTCCTATGGCTACACCTTC.

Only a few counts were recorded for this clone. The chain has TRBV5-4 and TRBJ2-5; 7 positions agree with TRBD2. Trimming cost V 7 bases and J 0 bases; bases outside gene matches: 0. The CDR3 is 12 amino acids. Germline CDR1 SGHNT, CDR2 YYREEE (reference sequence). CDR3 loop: CASGLDQETQYF. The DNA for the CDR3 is TGTGCCAGCGGACTAGACCAAGAGACCCAGTACTTC.